A selection of T cell receptor beta chains follows, all from one sample in a study of graft-versus-host responses after intestinal transplantation. Clones were read by immunoSEQ multiplex PCR, and TCRdb kept only the in-frame ones, dropping some. Of more than 95,000 clones listed, approximately 90% are singletons. No antigens are known for them. Sample: unstimulated CD4+ T cells sorted from spleen or lymph node cells, taken before intestinal transplant. These receptors were collected from a human donor who received an intestinal transplant. CDR3s include the opening cysteine and the closing phenylalanine or tryptophan. The D gene is left open where the match is weak. Expanded clones get a size class; other rows say once, few or many, or leave the size out.

cdr3_aa: CSARGPGEAFF
v_call: TRBV20-1
d_call: NA
cdr3_length: 11
clone_size: NA

cdr3_aa: CSVEVVGRLNTEAFF
v_call: TRBV29-1
d_call: NA
cdr3_length: 15
clone_size: once

cdr3_aa: CASWAFYEQYF
v_call: TRBV6-1
d_call: NA
cdr3_length: 11
clone_size: few

cdr3_aa: CASSQETVMNTEAFF
v_call: TRBV4-1
d_call: NA
cdr3_length: 15
clone_size: NA

cdr3_aa: CASSLATGIYEQYF
v_call: TRBV7-9
d_call: NA
cdr3_length: 14
clone_size: NA

cdr3_aa: CASSRTSGNGHEQFF
v_call: TRBV7-2
d_call: TRBD2
cdr3_length: 15
clone_size: NA

cdr3_aa: CASSFSGNTIYF
v_call: TRBV6-6
d_call: NA
cdr3_length: 12
clone_size: NA

cdr3_aa: CASSPTVSYGQYF
v_call: TRBV5-1
d_call: NA
cdr3_length: 13
clone_size: NA

cdr3_aa: CASSSRRQETQYF
v_call: TRBV6-1
d_call: NA
cdr3_length: 13
clone_size: NA

cdr3_aa: CASSYSKAARDTQYF
v_call: TRBV6-5
d_call: NA
cdr3_length: 15
clone_size: NA

cdr3_aa: CASSLSGLAGATDTQYF
v_call: TRBV28
d_call: TRBD2
cdr3_length: 17
clone_size: NA

cdr3_aa: CASSPPEVQETQYF
v_call: TRBV5-4
d_call: NA
cdr3_length: 14
clone_size: NA

cdr3_aa: CASSDLRISGNTIYF
v_call: TRBV2
d_call: NA
cdr3_length: 15
clone_size: NA

cdr3_aa: CASRRLAGGPYNEQFF
v_call: TRBV2
d_call: TRBD2
cdr3_length: 16
clone_size: NA

cdr3_aa: CASSWRTEAFF
v_call: TRBV5-4
d_call: NA
cdr3_length: 11
clone_size: NA

cdr3_aa: CASSPQGAVRGNTIYF
v_call: TRBV7-9
d_call: NA
cdr3_length: 16
clone_size: NA

cdr3_aa: CASSPGGYGETQYF
v_call: TRBV5-6
d_call: TRBD1
cdr3_length: 14
clone_size: NA

cdr3_aa: CASSQLAGVVYEQFF
v_call: TRBV4-3
d_call: TRBD2
cdr3_length: 15
clone_size: NA

cdr3_aa: CASSQGPPAAKNIQYF
v_call: TRBV4-3
d_call: NA
cdr3_length: 16
clone_size: NA

cdr3_aa: CASSSFSGGHTDTQYF
v_call: TRBV6-5
d_call: TRBD2
cdr3_length: 16
clone_size: NA

cdr3_aa: CASSHLAGGFSYNEQFF
v_call: TRBV19
d_call: TRBD2
cdr3_length: 17
clone_size: NA